The 5 T cell receptor beta chains below all came from one sample that was sequenced in a study of CD8+ T cells in alopecia areata (dated by TCRdb to the late 2010s). The library was built by means of the immunoSEQ multiplex PCR assay. RNA was extracted from all samples and reverse transcribed into cDNA as template for TCR sequencing. TCRdb stores this immuneACCESS table with in-frame sequences only. Part of the clones is absent; in the studies checked, under half of the shortfall reflects unresolved V genes, and no reason is known for the rest. The sample profile shows about 200,000 clones; just over 55% of them were found once. The top ten clonotypes cover about 5.3% of the sample. Material: CD8+ T cells sorted from blood. The receptors derive from a human donor in good health.

The chain combines TRBV27 with TRBJ2-7; 7 bases match TRBD1. This CDR3 contains 13 residues. CDR1 and CDR2 from the germline V gene are MNHEY and SMNVEV (reference sequence). Trimming cost V 5 bases and J 6 bases; bases outside gene matches: 7. CDR3 residues: CASSKGAYGEQYF. CDR3 DNA sequence: TGTGCCAGCAGTAAGGGGGCTTATGGCGAGCAGTACTTC.

The table lists this clone with a count of one. The chain couples TRBV27 to TRBJ1-2; the D is unclear. In germline, CDR1 is MNHEY, CDR2 SMNVEV (reference sequence). Deletions cut 0 bases from V and 0 bases from J, with 8 bases between. There are 15 residues in the CDR3. This CDR3 is CASSLSAIANYGYTF. The DNA of the CDR3 is TGTGCCAGCAGTTTATCGGCGATTGCTAACTATGGCTACACCTTC.

The V call is TRBV25-1, the J call TRBJ1-1; no reliable D call. The length of the CDR3 is 14 residues. V lost 6 bases and J lost 4, with 15 bases in between. Germline V CDR1 and CDR2: MGHDK, SYGVNS. The CDR3 DNA sequence: TGTGCCAGCAGCCCCCAGGTTGGGCCCACTGAAGCTTTCTTT. Its protein product is CASSPQVGPTEAFF.

The chain uses TRBV4-1 and TRBJ2-3; D is unclear. The CDR3 contains 13 residues. CDR1 and CDR2 (germline): MGHRA, YSYEKL. V lost 1 base and J lost 5, with 7 bases in between. The CDR3 nucleotides are TGCGCCAGCAGCCAAGGAGGTGGAGATACGCAGTATTTT. This codes for CASSQGGGDTQYF.

The rearrangement uses TRBV6-4 and TRBJ1-1; no clear D gene. The germline gives CDR1 MRHNA, CDR2 SNTAGT. Deletions cut 7 bases from V and 0 bases from J, with 0 bases between. The CDR3 is made up of 10 amino acids. CDR3 region: CASMNTEAFF. DNA for the CDR3: TGTGCCAGCATGAACACTGAAGCTTTCTTT.